Only a few counts were recorded for the clone carrying this TCR beta chain. Antigen: not known. Trimming removed 4 bases from V and 3 bases from J; junction bases left unmatched: 11. The CDR3 extends over 16 amino acids. The germline gives CDR1 SGHDN, CDR2 FVKESK. Every isolated RNA sample was fully reverse transcribed, so sequencing captured expressed TCRB transcripts. TCRdb's copy holds only in-frame clones and misses some; the assay was immunoSEQ multiplex PCR. The data hold 280,000 or so clones, with about 15% observed a single time. Sorting that relied on CD45RO/CCR7/CD25/CD127/CD95/CD27 yielded CD4+ naive, central memory, regulatory and stem cell-like memory cells. This entry comes from a study of beta chain features in type 1 diabetes. Study-level findings and limits: Moderate but significant shortening of TCRB CDR3s was recorded in all four CD4+ subsets from Type 1 diabetes patients.

The J gene is TRBJ2-7, the V gene TRBV14; TRBD1 matches at 8 bases. This TCR was sampled from a young man with type 1 diabetes. The sample comprised naive CD4+ T cells from blood. This CDR3 reads CASSRYGTGRLYEQYF. Here the CDR3 DNA reads TGTGCCAGCAGCCGGTACGGGACAGGCCGCCTCTACGAGCAGTACTTC.